One T cell receptor beta chain is described in this entry. Its antigen specificity is not known. No per-base quality is available; no much larger clone lies one base away. The sample carries other DNA sequences with the same CDR3. The CDR1 and CDR2 encoded by the germline V gene are SQVTM and ANQGSEA. From the cysteine up to the phenylalanine, the CDR3 has a length of 12 residues. Just the 36-base CDR3 DNA is kept, in frame starting at base 1. The junction shows trimming of 2 bases on V and 8 bases on J, and the gene matches do not reach 1 base of it. The collaborating institutions used their own protocols to collect whole blood in K2EDTA tubes. For TCRbeta analysis, collaborator samples were shipped as frozen whole blood, as isolated PBMCs, or as DNA extracted from either sample type. This entry is derived from a study of blood T cell repertoires in COVID-19 (dated by TCRdb to 2020 to 2022). Regarding the study in general: Samples from collaborators originated in the United States, Italy and Spain and spanned both the acute and convalescent phases of COVID-19. Where HLA class I and class II types were available, the types were taken from metadata supplied by the sample provider, not from assay-based typing. The dataset comprised deeply sampled blood TCRbeta repertoires from subjects exposed to, actively infected with, or recovered from COVID-19. The samples were drawn from two sources: the first 160 participants of the ongoing ImmuneRACE study, and over 950 subjects contributed by 6 global collaborators. The repertoires were released in a freely available public database intended as a resource for research on the immune response to SARS-CoV-2. The sample metadata nearly always contained a de-identified subject ID, COVID-19 status, age in years and sex. The prospective study material was composed of cDNA or gDNA derived from T cells, B-cell-depleted T cells, or PBMCs. Broad study findings and their caveats: How much clinical and demographic metadata was included differed by source and by participant, and the metadata was provided uncurated.

The immunoSEQ Assay, a bias-controlled multiplex PCR, was used to amplify TCRbeta CDR3 regions from genomic DNA. Per the original workflow: The number of nucleated cells in each sample was estimated by amplification of reference gene primers within the assay. To quantify the absolute abundance of each unique TCRbeta CDR3 rearrangement, sequence reads were collapsed and filtered. For each sample, productive Simpson clonality was calculated as the square root of Simpson's diversity index across productive rearrangements. This immuneACCESS table, as held by TCRdb, lists in-frame sequences with V and J called but not all clones. Of the missing ones, under half trace to an unresolved V gene in checked studies; the others have no known cause. V and J calls and clone size are as listed in that table; D and trimming were resolved from the DNA. For this sample the table gives about 110,000 clones, of which 71% were detected only once. The ten top clones hold roughly 2% of the sample.

The receptor was derived from a woman aged 40 to 50 with acute or convalescent COVID-19. Sequenced: peripheral blood. This sequence uses TRBV29-1 and TRBJ1-4; 8 junctional bases match TRBD1. The CDR3 reads as follows: CSVERDREKLFF. The bases are TGCAGCGTTGAAAGGGACAGGGAAAAACTGTTTTTT.